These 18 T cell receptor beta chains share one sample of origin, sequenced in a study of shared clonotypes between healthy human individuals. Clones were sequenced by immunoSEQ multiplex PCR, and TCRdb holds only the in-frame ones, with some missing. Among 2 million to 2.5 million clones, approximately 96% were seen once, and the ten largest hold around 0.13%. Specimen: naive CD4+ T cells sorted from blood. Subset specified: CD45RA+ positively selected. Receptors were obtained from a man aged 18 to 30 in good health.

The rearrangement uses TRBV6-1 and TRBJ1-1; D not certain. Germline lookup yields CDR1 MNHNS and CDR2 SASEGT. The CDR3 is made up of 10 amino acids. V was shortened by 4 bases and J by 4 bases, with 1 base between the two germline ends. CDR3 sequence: CASSGTEAFF. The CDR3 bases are TGTGCCAGCAGTGGCACTGAAGCTTTCTTT.

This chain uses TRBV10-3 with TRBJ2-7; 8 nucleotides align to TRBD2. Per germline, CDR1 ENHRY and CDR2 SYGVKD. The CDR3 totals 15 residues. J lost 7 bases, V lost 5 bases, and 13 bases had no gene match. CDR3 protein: CAISKAGVREGEQYF. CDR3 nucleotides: TGTGCCATCAGTAAAGCGGGAGTCAGGGAGGGTGAGCAGTACTTC.

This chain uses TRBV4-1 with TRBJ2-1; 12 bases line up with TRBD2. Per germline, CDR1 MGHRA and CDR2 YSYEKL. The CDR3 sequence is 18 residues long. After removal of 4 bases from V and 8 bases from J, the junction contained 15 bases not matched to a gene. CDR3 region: CASSLTVRLAGGPYEQFF. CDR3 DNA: TGCGCCAGCAGCCTAACGGTGCGGCTAGCGGGAGGGCCCTATGAGCAGTTCTTC.

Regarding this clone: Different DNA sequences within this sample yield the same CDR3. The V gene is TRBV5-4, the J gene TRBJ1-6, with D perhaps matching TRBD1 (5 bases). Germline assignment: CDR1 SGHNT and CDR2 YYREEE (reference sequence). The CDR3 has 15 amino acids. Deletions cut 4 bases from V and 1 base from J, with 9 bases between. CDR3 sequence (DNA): TGTGCCAGCAGCCCGGGGGGGTCCTATAATTCACCCCTCCACTTT. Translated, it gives CASSPGGSYNSPLHF.

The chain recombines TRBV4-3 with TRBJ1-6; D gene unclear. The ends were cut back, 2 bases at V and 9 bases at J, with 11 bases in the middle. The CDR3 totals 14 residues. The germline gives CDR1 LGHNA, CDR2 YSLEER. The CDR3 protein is CASSQKGGSSPLHF. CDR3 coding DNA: TGCGCCAGCAGCCAAAAGGGAGGGAGTTCACCCCTCCACTTT.

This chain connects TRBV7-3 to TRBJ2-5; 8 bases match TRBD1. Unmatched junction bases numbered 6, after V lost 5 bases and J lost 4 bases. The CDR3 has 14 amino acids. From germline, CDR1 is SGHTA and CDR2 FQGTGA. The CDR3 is CASSRDRGGETQYF. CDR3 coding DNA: TGTGCCAGCAGCCGCGACAGGGGTGGAGAGACCCAGTACTTC.

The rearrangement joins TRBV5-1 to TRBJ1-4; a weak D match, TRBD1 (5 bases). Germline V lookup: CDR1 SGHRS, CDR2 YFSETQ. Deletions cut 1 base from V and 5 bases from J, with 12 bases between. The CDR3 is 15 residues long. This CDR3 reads CASSLLGGKNEKLFF. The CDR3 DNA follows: TGCGCCAGCAGCTTGTTGGGGGGAAAAAATGAAAAACTGTTTTTT.

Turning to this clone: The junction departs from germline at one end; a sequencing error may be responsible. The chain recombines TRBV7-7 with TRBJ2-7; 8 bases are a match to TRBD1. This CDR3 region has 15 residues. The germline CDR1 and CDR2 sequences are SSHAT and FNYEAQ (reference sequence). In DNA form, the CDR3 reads TGTGCTAGCAGCCCGCTAGGGACAGGACCCTACGAGCAGTACTTC. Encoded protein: CASSPLGTGPYEQYF.

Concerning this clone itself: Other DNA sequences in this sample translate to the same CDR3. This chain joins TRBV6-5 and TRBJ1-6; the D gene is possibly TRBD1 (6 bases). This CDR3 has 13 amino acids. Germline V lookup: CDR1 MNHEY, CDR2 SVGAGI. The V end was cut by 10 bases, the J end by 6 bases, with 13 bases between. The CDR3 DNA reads TGTGCCACCGTCGACAGGCCTAATTCACCCCTCCACTTT. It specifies CATVDRPNSPLHF.

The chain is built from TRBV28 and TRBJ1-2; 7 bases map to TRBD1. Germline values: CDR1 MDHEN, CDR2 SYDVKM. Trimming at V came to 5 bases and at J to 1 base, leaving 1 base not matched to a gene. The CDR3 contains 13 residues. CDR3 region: CASSTGDNYGYTF. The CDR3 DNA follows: TGTGCCAGCAGTACAGGGGATAACTATGGCTACACCTTC.

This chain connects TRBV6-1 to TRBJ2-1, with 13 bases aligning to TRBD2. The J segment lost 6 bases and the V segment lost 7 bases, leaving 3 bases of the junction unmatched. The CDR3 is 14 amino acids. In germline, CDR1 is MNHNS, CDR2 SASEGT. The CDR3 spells CASNRLAGGNEQFF. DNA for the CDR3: TGTGCCAGCAACCGACTAGCGGGGGGCAATGAGCAGTTCTTC.

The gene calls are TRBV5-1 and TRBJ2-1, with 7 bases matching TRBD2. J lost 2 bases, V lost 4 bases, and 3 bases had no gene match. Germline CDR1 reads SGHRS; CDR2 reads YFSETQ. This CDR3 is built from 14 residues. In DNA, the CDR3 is TGCGCCAGCAGCACTAGCGAACCCTACAATGAGCAGTTCTTC. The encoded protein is CASSTSEPYNEQFF.

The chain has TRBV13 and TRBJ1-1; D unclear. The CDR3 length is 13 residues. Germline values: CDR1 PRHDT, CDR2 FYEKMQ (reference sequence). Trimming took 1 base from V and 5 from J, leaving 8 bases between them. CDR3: CASSLERWTEAFF. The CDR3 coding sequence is TGTGCCAGCAGCTTAGAACGGTGGACTGAAGCTTTCTTT. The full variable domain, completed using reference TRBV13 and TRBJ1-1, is AAGVIQSPRHLIKEKRETATLKCYPIPRHDTVYWYQQGPGQDPQFLISFYEKMQSDKGSIPDRFSAQQFSDYHSELNMSSLELGDSALYFCASSLERWTEAFFGQGTRLTVV.

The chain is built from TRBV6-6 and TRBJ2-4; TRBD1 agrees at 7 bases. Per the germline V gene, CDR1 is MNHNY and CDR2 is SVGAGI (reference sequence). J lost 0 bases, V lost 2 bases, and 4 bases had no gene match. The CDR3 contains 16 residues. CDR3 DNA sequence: TGTGCCAGCAGTTACGGGACAGTCCTAGCCAAAAACATTCAGTACTTC. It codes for CASSYGTVLAKNIQYF.

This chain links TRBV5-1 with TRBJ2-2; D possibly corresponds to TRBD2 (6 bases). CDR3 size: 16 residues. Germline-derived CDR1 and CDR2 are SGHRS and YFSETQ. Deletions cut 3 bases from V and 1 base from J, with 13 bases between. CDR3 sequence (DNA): TGCGCCAGCAGCTGGGGGACTTCCCTGAACACCGGGGAGCTGTTTTTT. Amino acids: CASSWGTSLNTGELFF.

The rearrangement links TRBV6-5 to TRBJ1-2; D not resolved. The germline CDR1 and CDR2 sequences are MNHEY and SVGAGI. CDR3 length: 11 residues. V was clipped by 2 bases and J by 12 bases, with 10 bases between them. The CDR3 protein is CASSYAGRNTF. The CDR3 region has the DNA TGTGCCAGCAGTTACGCCGGGCGTAACACCTTC.

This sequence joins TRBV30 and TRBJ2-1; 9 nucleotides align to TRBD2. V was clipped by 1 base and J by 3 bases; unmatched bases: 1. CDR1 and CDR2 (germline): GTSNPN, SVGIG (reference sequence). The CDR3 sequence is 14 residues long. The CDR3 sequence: CAWSETSGYNEQFF. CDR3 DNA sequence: TGTGCCTGGAGTGAGACTAGCGGCTACAATGAGCAGTTCTTC.

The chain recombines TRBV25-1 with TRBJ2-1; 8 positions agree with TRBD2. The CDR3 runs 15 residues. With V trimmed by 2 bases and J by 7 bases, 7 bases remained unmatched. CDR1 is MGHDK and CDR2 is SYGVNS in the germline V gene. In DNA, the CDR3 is TGTGCCAGCAGTGAAGCCGGGAGGGAGAGGAATGAGCAGTTCTTC. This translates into CASSEAGRERNEQFF.